Listed below are T cell receptor beta chains from one sample, sequenced in a study of Graves' ophthalmopathy and Graves' hyperthyroidism. MiXCR, applied by TCRdb to the multiplex PCR reads, yields one record per CDR3 protein. The sample yields over a million distinct CDR3 sequences, about two fifths seen once. Sequenced: peripheral blood or thyroid tissue (not recorded which). These receptors all stem from an adult man with Graves' hyperthyroidism. Both conserved end residues are part of each CDR3. A D gene is named only where the DNA matches it firmly. Clone size is given for some rows only: seen once, a few or many times, or a class if the clone is expanded.

TRBJ2-6 17 . few TRBV4-3 TGCGCCAGCAGCCAAGCTACAGGGATCTCTGGGGCCAACGTCCTGACTTTC CASSQATGISGANVLTF
TRBJ2-2 15 . . TRBV12-3/TRBV12-4 TGTGCCAGCAGTTTAGTATCTAGTGGCACCGGGGAGCTGTTTTTT CASSLVSSGTGELFF
TRBJ1-2 14 . many TRBV7-2 TGTGCCAGCAGCTTAGGCCCCACGGACTATGGCTACACCTTC CASSLGPTDYGYTF
TRBJ2-7 14 . . TRBV7-6 TGTGCCAGCAGCGTTGAAGTCAGCAGGTACGAGCAGTACTTC CASSVEVSRYEQYF
TRBJ2-5 17 TRBD2 . TRBV7-9 TGCGCCAGCAGCCACCACGGGACTAGCGGGAGGACAGAGACCCAGTACTTC CASSHHGTSGRTETQYF
TRBJ1-2 15 TRBD1 . TRBV7-9 TGTGCCAGCAGCTTGCCGACAGGGCGGACCTATGGCTACACCTTC CASSLPTGRTYGYTF
TRBJ1-2 14 TRBD1 . TRBV19 TGTGCCTGTACCCGGGACAGTCGACGCTATGGCTACACCTTC CACTRDSRRYGYTF
TRBJ2-6 16 . . TRBV2 TGTGCCAGCAGTGAGGGTGGTAGGGCTGGGGCCAACGTCCTGACTTTC CASSEGGRAGANVLTF
TRBJ1-2 17 . many TRBV9 TGTGCCAGCAGCGTGGGCAGCCGATACACGACTAACTATGGCTACACCTTC CASSVGSRYTTNYGYTF
TRBJ2-7 14 . . TRBV7-2 TGTGCCAGCAGCTTCCCCCCCACCCCCGACGAGCAGTACTTC CASSFPPTPDEQYF
TRBJ1-1 12 . few TRBV10-3 TGTGCCATCAGCATGGGGGGCACTGAAGCTTTCTTT CAISMGGTEAFF
TRBJ1-5 15 . few TRBV20-1 TGCAGTGCTAGAGATATGGGGGTCTACGGACAGCCCCATCATTTT CSARDMGVYGQPHHF
TRBJ1-2 14 TRBD1 many TRBV12-3/TRBV12-4 TGTGCCAGCAGCCAAAGGAGACAGGGGCATGGCTACACCTTC CASSQRRQGHGYTF
TRBJ2-7 14 . few TRBV12-3/TRBV12-4 TGTGCCAGCAGTGAAAGGTGGGACTCCTACGAGCAGTACTTC CASSERWDSYEQYF
TRBJ1-1 22 . . TRBV12-3/TRBV12-4 TGTGCCAGCAGACATTCTCAATGGGGGAATGGGGCCCCGGAAAACATGAACACTGAAGCTTTCTTT CASRHSQWGNGAPENMNTEAFF
TRBJ2-5 15 . . TRBV10-3 TGTGCCAGCAGTTTACAACCCAGGGGGGCTAGGGCCCAGTACTTC CASSLQPRGARAQYF
TRBJ1-5 13 . many TRBV11-2 TGTGCCAGCAGCTTAGAGATGGGGCAGCCCCAGCATTTT CASSLEMGQPQHF
TRBJ1-5 17 TRBD1 . TRBV11-2 TGCGCCAGCAGCCAAAGAAGGGGACAGGGTTCCAATCAGCCCCAGCATTTT CASSQRRGQGSNQPQHF
TRBJ2-7 14 . . TRBV5-1 TGCGCCAGCACGCCGTCAGGACTCTCCTACGAGCAGTACTTC CASTPSGLSYEQYF
TRBJ1-3 14 TRBD1 few TRBV25-1 TGTGCCAGCAGGAAAGGGGGCGGAGGAAACACCATATATTTT CASRKGGGGNTIYF
TRBJ1-1 15 . many TRBV2 TGTGCCAGCAGTGAACTCATCGGGGCAGGCGGCCTAGCTTTCTTT CASSELIGAGGLAFF
TRBJ2-2 12 . many TRBV19 TGTGCCACGCAGGGGTACACCGGGGAGCTGTTTTTT CATQGYTGELFF
TRBJ2-7 17 . . TRBV25-1 TGTGCCAGCAGTGAATTTGAAAACAGGGAACTCCCCTCCGAGCAGTACTTC CASSEFENRELPSEQYF
TRBJ2-2 11 . . TRBV12-3/TRBV12-4 TGCGCCAGCAGTTCTGGCGGGGAGCCGTTTTTT CASSSGGEPFF
TRBJ2-5 17 TRBD2 . TRBV11-2 TGTGCCAGCAGCCTCGGGACTAGCGGGATTGGTGGAGAGACCCAGTACTTC CASSLGTSGIGGETQYF
TRBJ1-5 14 . . TRBV6-1 TGTGCCAGCAGTGAAGCGGGCGGGAGTCAGCCCCAGCATTTT CASSEAGGSQPQHF
TRBJ1-5 15 . few TRBV4-1 TGCGCCAGCAGCGGGAAGGGATCCGGTCAGCAGCCCCAGCATTTT CASSGKGSGQQPQHF
TRBJ1-6 15 TRBD1 many TRBV12-3/TRBV12-4 TGTGCCAGCAGTGGGACAGGAGACAACAATTCACCCCTCCACTTT CASSGTGDNNSPLHF